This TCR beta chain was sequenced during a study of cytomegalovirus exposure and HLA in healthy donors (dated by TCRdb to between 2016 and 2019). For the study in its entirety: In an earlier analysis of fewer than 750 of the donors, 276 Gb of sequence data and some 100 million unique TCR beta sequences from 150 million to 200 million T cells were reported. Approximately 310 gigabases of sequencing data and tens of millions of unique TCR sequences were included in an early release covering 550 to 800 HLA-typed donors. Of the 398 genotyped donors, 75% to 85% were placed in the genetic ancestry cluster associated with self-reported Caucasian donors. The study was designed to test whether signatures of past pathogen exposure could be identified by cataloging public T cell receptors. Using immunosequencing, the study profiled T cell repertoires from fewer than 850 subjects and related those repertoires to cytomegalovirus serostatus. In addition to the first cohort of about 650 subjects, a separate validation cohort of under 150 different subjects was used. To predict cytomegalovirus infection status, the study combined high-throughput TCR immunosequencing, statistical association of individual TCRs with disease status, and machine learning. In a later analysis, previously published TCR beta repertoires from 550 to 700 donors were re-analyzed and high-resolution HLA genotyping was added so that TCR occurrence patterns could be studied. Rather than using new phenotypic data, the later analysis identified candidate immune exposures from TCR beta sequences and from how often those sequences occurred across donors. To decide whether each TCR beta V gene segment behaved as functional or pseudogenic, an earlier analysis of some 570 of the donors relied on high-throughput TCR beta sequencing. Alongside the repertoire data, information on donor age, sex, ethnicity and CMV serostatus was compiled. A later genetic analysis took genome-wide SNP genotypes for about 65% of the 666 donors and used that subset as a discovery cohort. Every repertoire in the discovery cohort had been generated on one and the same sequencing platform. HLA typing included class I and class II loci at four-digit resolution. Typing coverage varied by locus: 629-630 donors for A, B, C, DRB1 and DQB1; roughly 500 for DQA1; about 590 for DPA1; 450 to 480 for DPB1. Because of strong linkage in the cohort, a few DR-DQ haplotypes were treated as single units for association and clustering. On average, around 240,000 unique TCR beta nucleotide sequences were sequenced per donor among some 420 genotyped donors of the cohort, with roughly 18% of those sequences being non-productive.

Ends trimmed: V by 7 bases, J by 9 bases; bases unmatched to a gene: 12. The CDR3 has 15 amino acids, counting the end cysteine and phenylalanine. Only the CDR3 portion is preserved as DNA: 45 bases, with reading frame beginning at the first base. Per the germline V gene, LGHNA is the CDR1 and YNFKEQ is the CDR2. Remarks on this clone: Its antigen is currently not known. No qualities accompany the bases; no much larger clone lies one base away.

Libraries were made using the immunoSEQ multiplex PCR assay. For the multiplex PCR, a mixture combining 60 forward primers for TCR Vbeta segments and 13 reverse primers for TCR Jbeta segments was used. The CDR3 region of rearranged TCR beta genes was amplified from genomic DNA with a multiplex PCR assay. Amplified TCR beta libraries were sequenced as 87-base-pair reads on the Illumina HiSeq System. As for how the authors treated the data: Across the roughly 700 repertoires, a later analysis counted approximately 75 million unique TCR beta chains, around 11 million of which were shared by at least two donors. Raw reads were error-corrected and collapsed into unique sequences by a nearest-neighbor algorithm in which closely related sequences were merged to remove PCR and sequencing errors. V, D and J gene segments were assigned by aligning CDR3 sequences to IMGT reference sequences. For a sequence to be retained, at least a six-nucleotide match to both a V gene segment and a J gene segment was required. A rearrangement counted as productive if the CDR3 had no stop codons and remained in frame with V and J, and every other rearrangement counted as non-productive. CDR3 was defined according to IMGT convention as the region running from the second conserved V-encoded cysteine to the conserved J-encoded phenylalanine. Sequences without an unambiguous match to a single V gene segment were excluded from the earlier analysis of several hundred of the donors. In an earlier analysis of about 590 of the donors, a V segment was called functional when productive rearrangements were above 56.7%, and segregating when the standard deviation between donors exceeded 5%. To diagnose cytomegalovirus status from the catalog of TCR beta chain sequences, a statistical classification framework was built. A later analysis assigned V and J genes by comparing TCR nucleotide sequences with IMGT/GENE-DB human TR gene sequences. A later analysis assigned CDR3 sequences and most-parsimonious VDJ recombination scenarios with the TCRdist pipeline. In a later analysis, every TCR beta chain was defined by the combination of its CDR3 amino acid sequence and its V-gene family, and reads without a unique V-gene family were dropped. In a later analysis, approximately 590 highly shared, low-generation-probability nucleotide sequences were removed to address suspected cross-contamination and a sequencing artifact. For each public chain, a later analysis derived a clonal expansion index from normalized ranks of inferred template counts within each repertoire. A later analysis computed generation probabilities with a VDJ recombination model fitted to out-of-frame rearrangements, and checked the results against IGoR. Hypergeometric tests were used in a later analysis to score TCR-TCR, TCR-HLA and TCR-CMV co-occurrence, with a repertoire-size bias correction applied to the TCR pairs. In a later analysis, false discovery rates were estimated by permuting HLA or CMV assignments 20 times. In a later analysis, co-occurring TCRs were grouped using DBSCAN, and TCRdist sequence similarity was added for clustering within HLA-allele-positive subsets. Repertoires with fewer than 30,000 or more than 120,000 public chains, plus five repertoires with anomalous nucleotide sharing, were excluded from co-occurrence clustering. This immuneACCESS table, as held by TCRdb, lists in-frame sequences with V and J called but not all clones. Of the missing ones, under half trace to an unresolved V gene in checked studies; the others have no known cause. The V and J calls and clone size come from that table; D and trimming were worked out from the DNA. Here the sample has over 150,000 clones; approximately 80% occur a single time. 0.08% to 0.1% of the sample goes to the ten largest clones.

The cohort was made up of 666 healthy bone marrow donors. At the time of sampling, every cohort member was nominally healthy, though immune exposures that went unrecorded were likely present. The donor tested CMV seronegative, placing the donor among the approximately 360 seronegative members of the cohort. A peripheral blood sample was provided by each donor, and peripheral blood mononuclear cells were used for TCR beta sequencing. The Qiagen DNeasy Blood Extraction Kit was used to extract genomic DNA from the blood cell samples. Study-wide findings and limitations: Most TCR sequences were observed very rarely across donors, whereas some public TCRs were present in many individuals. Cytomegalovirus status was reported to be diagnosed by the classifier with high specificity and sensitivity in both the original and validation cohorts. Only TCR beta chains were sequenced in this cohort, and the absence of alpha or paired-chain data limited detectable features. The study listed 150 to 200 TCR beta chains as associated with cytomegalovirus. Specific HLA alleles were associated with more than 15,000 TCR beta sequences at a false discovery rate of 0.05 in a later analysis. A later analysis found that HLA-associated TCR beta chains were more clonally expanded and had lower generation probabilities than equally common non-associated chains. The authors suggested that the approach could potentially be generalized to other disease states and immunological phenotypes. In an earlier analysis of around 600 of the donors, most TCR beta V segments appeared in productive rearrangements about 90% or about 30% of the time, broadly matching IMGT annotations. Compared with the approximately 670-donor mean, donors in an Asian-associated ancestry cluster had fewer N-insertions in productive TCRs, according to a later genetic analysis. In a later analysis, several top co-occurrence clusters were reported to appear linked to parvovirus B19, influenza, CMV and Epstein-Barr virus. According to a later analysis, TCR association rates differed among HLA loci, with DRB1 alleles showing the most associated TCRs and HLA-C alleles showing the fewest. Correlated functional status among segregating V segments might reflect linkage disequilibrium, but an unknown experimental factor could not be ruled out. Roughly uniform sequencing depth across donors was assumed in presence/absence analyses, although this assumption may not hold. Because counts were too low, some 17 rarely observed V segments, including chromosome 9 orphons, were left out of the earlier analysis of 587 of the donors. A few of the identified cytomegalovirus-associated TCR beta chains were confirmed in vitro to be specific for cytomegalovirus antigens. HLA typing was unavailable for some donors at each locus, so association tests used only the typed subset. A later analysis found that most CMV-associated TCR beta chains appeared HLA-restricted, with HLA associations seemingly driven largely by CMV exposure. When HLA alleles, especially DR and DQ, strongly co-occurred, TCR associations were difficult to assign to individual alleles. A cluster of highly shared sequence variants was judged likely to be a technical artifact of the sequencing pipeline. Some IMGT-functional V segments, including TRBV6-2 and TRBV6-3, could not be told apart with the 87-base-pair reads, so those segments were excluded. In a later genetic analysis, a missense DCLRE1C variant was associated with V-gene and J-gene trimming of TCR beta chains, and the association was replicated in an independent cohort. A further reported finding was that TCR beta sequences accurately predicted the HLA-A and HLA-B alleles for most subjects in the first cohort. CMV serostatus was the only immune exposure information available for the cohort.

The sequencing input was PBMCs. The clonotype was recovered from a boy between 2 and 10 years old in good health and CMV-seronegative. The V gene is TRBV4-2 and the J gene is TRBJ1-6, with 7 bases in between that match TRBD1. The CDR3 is CASTRDRVKFSPLHF. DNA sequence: TGTGCCAGCACCAGAGACAGGGTAAAGTTTTCACCCCTCCACTTT.